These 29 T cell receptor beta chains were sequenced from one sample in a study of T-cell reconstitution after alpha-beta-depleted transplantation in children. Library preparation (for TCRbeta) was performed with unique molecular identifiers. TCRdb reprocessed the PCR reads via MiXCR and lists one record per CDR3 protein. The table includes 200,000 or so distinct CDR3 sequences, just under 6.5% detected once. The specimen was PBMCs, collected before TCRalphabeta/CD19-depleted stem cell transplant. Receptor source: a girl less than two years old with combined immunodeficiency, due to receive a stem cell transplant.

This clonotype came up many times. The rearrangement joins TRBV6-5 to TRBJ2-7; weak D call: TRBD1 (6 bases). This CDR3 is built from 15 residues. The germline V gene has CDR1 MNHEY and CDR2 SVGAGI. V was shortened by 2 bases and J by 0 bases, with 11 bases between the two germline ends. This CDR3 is CASSYRQGSSYEQYF. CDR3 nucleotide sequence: TGTGCCAGCAGTTACAGGCAGGGGTCCTCCTACGAGCAGTACTTC.

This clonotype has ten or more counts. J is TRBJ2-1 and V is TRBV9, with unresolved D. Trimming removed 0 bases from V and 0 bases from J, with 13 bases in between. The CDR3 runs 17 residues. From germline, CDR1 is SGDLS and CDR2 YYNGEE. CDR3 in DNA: TGTGCCAGCAGCGTAGGACTCCCTTTTAGCTCCTACAATGAGCAGTTCTTC. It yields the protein CASSVGLPFSSYNEQFF.

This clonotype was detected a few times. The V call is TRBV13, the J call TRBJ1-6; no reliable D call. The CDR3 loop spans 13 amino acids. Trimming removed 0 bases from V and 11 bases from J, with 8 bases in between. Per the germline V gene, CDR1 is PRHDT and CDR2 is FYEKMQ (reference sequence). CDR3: CASSLGRKPPLHF. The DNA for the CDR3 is TGTGCCAGCAGCTTAGGCCGCAAGCCACCCCTCCACTTT.

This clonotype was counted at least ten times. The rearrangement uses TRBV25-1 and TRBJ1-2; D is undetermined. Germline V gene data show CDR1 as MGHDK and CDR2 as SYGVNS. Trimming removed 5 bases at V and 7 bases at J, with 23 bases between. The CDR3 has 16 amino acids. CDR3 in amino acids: CASSHPGYGVERGYTF. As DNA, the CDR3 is TGTGCCAGCAGTCACCCGGGATACGGGGTTGAACGTGGCTACACCTTC.

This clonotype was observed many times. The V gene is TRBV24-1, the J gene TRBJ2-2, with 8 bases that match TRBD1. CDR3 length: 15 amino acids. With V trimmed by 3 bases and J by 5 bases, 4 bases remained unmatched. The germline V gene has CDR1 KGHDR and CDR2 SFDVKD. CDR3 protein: CATSDLTGETGELFF. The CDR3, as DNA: TGTGCCACCAGTGATCTGACAGGGGAGACCGGGGAGCTGTTTTTT.

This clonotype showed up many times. The CDR3 sequence: CASSLAGGPFNEQFF. The DNA of the CDR3 is TGTGCCAGCAGCTTAGCGGGGGGGCCTTTCAATGAGCAGTTCTTC. This rearrangement joins TRBV7-2 to TRBJ2-1, with D tentatively TRBD2 (7 bases). With 0 bases removed from V and 6 bases from J, the gap between germline ends came to 12 bases. Germline CDR1 SGHTA, CDR2 FQGNSA. This CDR3 has 15 amino acids. The full variable domain, with the rest looked up from reference TRBV7-2 and TRBJ2-1, is GAGVSQSPSNKVTEKGKDVELRCDPISGHTALYWYRQSLGQGLEFLIYFQGNSAPDKSGLPSDRFSAERTGGSVSTLTIQRTQQEDSAVYLCASSLAGGPFNEQFFGPGTRLTVL.

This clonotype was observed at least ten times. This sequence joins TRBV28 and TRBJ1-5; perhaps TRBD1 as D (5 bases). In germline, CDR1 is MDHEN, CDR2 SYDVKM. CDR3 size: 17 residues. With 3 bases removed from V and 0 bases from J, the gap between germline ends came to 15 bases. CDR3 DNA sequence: TGTGCCAGCAGTTTTCAGGGTCCCACCCTTAGCAATCAGCCCCAGCATTTT. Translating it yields CASSFQGPTLSNQPQHF.

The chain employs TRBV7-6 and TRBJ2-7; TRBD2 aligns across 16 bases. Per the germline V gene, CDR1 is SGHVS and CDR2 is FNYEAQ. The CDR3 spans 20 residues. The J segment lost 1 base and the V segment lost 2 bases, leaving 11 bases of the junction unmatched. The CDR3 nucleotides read TGTGCCAGCAGCTTACGGCCGGGACTAGCGGGGGGGATCGGATCCTACGAGCAGTACTTC. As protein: CASSLRPGLAGGIGSYEQYF.

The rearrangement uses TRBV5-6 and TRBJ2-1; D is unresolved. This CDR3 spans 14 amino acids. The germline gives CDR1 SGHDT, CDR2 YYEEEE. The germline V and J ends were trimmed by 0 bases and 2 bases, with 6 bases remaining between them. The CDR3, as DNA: TGTGCCAGCAGCTTGGCGGAGACCTACAATGAGCAGTTCTTC. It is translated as CASSLAETYNEQFF. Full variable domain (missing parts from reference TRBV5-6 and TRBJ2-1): DAGVTQSPTHLIKTRGQQVTLRCSPKSGHDTVSWYQQALGQGPQFIFQYYEEEERQRGNFPDRFSGHQFPNYSSELNVNALLLGDSALYLCASSLAETYNEQFFGPGTRLTVL.

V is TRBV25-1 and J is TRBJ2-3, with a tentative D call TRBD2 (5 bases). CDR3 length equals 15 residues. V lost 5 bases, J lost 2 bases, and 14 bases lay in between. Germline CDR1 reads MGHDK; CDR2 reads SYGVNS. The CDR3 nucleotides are TGTGCCAGCAGTAAGAGAGCGGACCTCACAGATACGCAGTATTTT. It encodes CASSKRADLTDTQYF.

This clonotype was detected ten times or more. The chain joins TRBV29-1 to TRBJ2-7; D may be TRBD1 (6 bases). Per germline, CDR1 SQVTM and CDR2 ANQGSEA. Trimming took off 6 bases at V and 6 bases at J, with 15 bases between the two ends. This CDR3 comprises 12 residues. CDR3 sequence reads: CSVHLGQSEQYF. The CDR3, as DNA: TGCAGCGTCCACCTCGGACAGAGCGAGCAGTACTTC.

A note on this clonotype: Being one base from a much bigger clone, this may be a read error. In DNA form, the CDR3 reads TGTGCCAGCAGTTACTCGACAGGGACAGATACGCAGTATTTT. Its translation is CASSYSTGTDTQYF. The chain links TRBV6-5 to TRBJ2-3; 7 bases agree with TRBD1. The germline V gene encodes CDR1 MNHEY and CDR2 SVGAGI. V trimming: 0 bases; J trimming: 3 bases; junction bases outside the gene matches: 0. The CDR3 has 14 residues.

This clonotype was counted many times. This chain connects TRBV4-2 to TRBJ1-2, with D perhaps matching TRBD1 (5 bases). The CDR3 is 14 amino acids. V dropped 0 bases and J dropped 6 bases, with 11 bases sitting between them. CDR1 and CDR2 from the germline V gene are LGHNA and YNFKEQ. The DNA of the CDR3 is TGTGCCAGCAGCCAAGATACGGGACCTCATGGCTACACCTTC. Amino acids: CASSQDTGPHGYTF.

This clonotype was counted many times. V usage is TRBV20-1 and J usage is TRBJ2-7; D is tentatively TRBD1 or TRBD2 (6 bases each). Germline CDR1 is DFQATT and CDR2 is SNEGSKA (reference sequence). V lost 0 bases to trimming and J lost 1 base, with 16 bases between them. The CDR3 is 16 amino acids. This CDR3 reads CSARDLAGGRSYEQYF. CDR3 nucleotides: TGCAGTGCTAGAGATTTGGCCGGGGGCCGATCCTACGAGCAGTACTTC.

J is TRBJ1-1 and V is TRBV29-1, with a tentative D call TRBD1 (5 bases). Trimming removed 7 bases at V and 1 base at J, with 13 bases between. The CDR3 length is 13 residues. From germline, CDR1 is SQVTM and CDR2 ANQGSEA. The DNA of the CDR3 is TGCAGCGGGGCTAGAACAGGGAACACTGAAGCTTTCTTT. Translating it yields CSGARTGNTEAFF.

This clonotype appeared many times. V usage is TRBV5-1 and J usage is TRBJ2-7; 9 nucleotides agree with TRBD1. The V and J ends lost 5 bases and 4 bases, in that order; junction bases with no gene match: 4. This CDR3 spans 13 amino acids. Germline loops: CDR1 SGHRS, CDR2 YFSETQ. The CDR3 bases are TGCGCCAGCAGAGGGACAGGGACATACGAGCAGTACTTC. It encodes CASRGTGTYEQYF.

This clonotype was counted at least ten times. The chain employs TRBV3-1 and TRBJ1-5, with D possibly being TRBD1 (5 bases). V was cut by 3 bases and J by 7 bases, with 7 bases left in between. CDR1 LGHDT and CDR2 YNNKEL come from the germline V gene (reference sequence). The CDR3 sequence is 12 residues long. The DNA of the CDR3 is TGTGCCAGCAGCCAGGGACCACAGCCCCAGCATTTT. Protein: CASSQGPQPQHF.

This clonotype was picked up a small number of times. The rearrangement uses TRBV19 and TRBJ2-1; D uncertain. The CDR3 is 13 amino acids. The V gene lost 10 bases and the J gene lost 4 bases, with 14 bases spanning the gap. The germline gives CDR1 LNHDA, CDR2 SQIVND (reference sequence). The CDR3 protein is CATDSDTYNEQFF. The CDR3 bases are TGTGCCACCGATTCAGACACGTACAATGAGCAGTTCTTC.

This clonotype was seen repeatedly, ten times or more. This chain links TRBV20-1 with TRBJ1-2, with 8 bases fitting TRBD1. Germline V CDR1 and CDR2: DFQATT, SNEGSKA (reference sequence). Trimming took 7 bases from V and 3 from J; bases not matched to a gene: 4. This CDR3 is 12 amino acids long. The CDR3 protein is CSVLGQDYGYTF. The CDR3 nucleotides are TGCAGTGTCCTGGGACAGGACTATGGCTACACCTTC.

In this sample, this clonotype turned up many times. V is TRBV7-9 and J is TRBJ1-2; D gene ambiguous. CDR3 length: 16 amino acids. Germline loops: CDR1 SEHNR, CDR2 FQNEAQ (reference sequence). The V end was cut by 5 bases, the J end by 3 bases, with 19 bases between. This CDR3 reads CASSPMGSVVYYGYTF. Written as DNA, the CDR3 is TGTGCCAGCAGCCCCATGGGCTCCGTCGTTTACTATGGCTACACCTTC.

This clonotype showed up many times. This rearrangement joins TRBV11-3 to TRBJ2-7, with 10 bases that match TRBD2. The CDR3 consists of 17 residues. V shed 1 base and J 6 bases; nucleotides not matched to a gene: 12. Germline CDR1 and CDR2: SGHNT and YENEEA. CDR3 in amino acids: CASSLGAPSGSIFEQYF. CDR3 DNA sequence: TGTGCCAGCAGCTTAGGCGCTCCTAGCGGGAGCATCTTCGAGCAGTACTTC.

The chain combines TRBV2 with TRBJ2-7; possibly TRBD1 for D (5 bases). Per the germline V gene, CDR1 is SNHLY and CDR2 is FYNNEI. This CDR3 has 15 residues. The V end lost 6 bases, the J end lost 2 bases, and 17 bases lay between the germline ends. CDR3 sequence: CASSDQTGDAYEQYF. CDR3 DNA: TGTGCCAGCAGCGACCAAACAGGAGATGCCTACGAGCAGTACTTC.

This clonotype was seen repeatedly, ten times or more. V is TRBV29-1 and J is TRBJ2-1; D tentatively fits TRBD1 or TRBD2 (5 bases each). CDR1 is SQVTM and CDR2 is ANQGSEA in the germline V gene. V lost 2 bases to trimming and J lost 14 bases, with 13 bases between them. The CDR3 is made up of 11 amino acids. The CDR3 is CSVEIQGVEFF. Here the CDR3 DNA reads TGCAGCGTTGAAATCCAGGGAGTAGAGTTCTTC.

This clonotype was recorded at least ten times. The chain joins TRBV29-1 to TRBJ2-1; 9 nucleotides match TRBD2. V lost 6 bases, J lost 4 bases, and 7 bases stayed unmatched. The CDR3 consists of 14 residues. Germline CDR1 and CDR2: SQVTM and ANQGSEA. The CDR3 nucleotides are TGCAGCGTCGCGGGGGGGATGCTTTACAATGAGCAGTTCTTC. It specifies CSVAGGMLYNEQFF.

The CDR3, as DNA: TGTGCCAGCAGCGCGCGGGGGGGGCAAAAAGAGACCCAGTACTTC. Protein: CASSARGGQKETQYF. The J gene is TRBJ2-5, the V gene TRBV7-2, with 9 bases aligning to TRBD2. From germline, CDR1 is SGHTA and CDR2 FQGNSA. The CDR3 is made up of 15 amino acids. With V trimmed by 5 bases and J by 3 bases, 7 bases remained unmatched.

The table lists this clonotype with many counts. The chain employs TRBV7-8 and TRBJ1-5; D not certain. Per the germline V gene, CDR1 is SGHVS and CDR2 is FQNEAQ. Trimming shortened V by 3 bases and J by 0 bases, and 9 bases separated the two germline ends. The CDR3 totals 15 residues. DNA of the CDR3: TGTGCCAGCAGCTTCGACGCATCTAGCAATCAGCCCCAGCATTTT. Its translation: CASSFDASSNQPQHF.

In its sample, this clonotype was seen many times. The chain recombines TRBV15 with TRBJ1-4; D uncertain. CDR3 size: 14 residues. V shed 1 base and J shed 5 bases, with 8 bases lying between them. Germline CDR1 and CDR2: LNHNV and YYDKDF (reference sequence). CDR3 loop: CATSRVSINEKLFF. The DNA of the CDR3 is TGTGCCACCAGCAGAGTGTCCATCAATGAAAAACTGTTTTTT.

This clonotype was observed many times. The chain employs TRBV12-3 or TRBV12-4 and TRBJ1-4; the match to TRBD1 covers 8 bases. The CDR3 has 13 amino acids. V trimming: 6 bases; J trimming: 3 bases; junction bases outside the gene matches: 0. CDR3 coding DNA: TGTGCCAGCAGGACAGGGGCTAATGAAAAACTGTTTTTT. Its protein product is CASRTGANEKLFF.

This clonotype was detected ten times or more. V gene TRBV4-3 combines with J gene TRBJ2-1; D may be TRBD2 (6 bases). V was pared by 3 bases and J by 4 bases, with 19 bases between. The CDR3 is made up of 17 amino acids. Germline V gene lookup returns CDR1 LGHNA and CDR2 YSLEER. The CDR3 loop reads CASSQGVRRVRYNEQFF. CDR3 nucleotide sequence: TGCGCCAGCAGCCAGGGGGTTAGGAGGGTTCGATACAATGAGCAGTTCTTC.